Below, 27 T cell receptor beta chains from the same sample are listed, as sequenced in a study of tumor-infiltrating lymphocytes in primary liver carcinoma. The source of the blood RNA was unsorted whole blood, and germline DNA was extracted as well. Reverse transcription of approximately 500 ng total RNA with a constant-region primer produced TCR beta cDNA. The TCR beta library was amplified through three nested multiplex PCR rounds in a modified ARM-PCR procedure. PCR rounds one and two used TRBV1-TRBV30 forward primers with a C-beta reverse primer for roughly 10 cycles each. In TCRdb, the multiplex PCR reads were re-called with MiXCR into one record per CDR3 protein. Seen here are hundreds of thousands of distinct CDR3 sequences, around three fifths observed once, and the top ten hold approximately 15%. The specimen was peripheral blood. These receptors came from a woman aged 25 to 39 with primary liver carcinoma and hepatitis B virus infection.

This clonotype was counted at least ten times. The J gene is TRBJ1-1, the V gene TRBV29-1; D is ambiguous. The germline V gene has CDR1 SQVTM and CDR2 ANQGSEA. V lost 7 bases and J 4 bases, leaving 16 bases between the germline ends. The CDR3 contains 13 residues. The DNA of the CDR3 is TGCAGCGGCTCGGGATGGTTGGGCACTGAAGCTTTCTTT. Protein: CSGSGWLGTEAFF. Full variable domain (rest looked up from reference TRBV29-1 and TRBJ1-1): SAVISQKPSRDICQRGTSLTIQCQVDSQVTMMFWYRQQPGQSLTLIATANQGSEATYESGFVIDKFPISRPNLTFSTLTVSNMSPEDSSIYLCSGSGWLGTEAFFGQGTRLTVV.

This clonotype was seen just once. This may be a read error: a much more frequent sequence differs by one nucleotide. J is TRBJ1-3 and V is TRBV12-3 or TRBV12-4; D remains ambiguous. This CDR3 comprises 13 residues. In nucleotides, the CDR3 is TGTACCAGCAGTTTCGGTAGTGGAAACACCATATATTTT. Translation gives CTSSFGSGNTIYF.

The rearrangement links TRBV6-1 to TRBJ2-7; D remains ambiguous. The CDR3 is 14 residues long. V lost 7 bases and J 5 bases, leaving 18 bases between the germline ends. Germline V gene sequence: CDR1 MNHNS, CDR2 SASEGT. In DNA form, the CDR3 reads TGTGCCAGCAATAAAGTGGGATCAATCCACGAGCAGTACTTC. This translates into CASNKVGSIHEQYF.

The DNA of the CDR3 is TGCGCCAGCACCTCCCAGGGGCAGGGAAAACGGTCACCCCTCCACTTT. It encodes CASTSQGQGKRSPLHF. The V and J genes are TRBV10-1 and TRBJ1-6; maybe TRBD1 (6 bases). Trimming pared 7 bases from V and 10 bases from J, leaving 23 bases between. Looked up from germline, CDR1 is WNHNN and CDR2 is SYGVQD (reference sequence). The CDR3 has 16 residues.

A word on this clonotype: The germline gene is not matched at one end of the junction; a read error may be the cause. The chain has TRBV6-2 or TRBV6-3 and TRBJ2-2; 9 nucleotides line up with TRBD2. Germline V lookup: CDR1 MNHEY, CDR2 SVGEGT. This CDR3 is 17 amino acids long. CDR3 nucleotides: TGTGCCAGCAGTTACTCGACGGCTAGCGGGAATCTCGGGGAGCTGTCTTTT. It translates to CASSYSTASGNLGELSF.

This clonotype was counted ten times or more. This chain uses TRBV6-2 or TRBV6-3 with TRBJ2-7, with 12 positions matching TRBD1. CDR1 MNHEY and CDR2 SVGEGT come from the germline V gene. J was trimmed by 8 bases and V by 8 bases; bases with no gene match: 7. The CDR3 covers 13 residues. This CDR3 is CASYSGQGAKQYF. Here the CDR3 DNA reads TGTGCCAGCTATTCGGGACAGGGGGCTAAGCAGTACTTC.

The chain employs TRBV12-3 or TRBV12-4 and TRBJ2-3, with a tentative D call TRBD1 (5 bases). This CDR3 comprises 15 residues. V was pared by 3 bases and J by 3 bases, with 13 bases between. CDR3 bases: TGTGCCAGCAGTTTTTGGGGCCCTAATACAGATACGCAGTATTTT. Amino acids: CASSFWGPNTDTQYF.

To note about this clonotype: This CDR3 fails to terminate in the conserved phenylalanine or tryptophan, so it likely reflects a read error. The chain has TRBV6-5 and TRBJ2-1; no reliable D call. The CDR3 consists of 15 residues. Trimming removed 5 bases from V and 4 bases from J, with 15 bases in between. CDR1 and CDR2 from the germline V gene are MNHEY and SVGAGI. The CDR3 region has the DNA TGTGCCAGCAGTAGAACCGGGCCAAAATACAATGAGCAGTTCCTC. It is translated as CASSRTGPKYNEQFL.

The chain has TRBV12-3 or TRBV12-4 and TRBJ2-7; D unclear. Trimming removed 5 bases at V and 8 bases at J, with 13 bases between. The CDR3 is made up of 12 amino acids. This chain's CDR3 is CASSQRKNKQYF. The CDR3 DNA reads as TGTGCCAGCAGTCAGCGTAAGAACAAGCAGTACTTC.

Note on this clonotype: A much larger clone differs from this one at a single base, so this may be a read error. The rearrangement joins TRBV6-1 to TRBJ2-1; tentative D call: TRBD2 (5 bases). Trimming took off 7 bases at V and 4 bases at J, with 20 bases between the two ends. Germline values: CDR1 MNHNS, CDR2 SASEGT. The CDR3 contains 16 residues. Here the CDR3 DNA reads TGTGCCAGCAACCCTGGGCGAGGGAGAGGGTACAATGAGCAGTTCTTC. This gives the protein CASNPGRGRGYNEQFF.

Details on this clonotype: A much larger clone differs from this one at a single base, so this may be a read error. This rearrangement joins TRBV29-1 to TRBJ2-3, with unresolved D. The CDR3 covers 13 residues. The germline V gene encodes CDR1 SQVTM and CDR2 ANQGSEA. CDR3 loop: CRVEGSSTDTQYF. CDR3 bases: TGCAGGGTTGAAGGCTCAAGCACAGATACGCAGTATTTT.

This clonotype came up many times. The chain employs TRBV7-9 and TRBJ2-3; D not resolved. This CDR3 region has 14 residues. CDR1 and CDR2 (germline): SEHNR, FQNEAQ (reference sequence). Between the trimmed V and J ends, which lost 5 bases and 6 bases, there was a span of 15 bases. The CDR3: CASSLRPVRDTQYF. The CDR3 DNA sequence: TGTGCCAGCAGCCTACGACCTGTGAGGGATACGCAGTATTTT.

The V and J genes are TRBV29-1 and TRBJ2-5, with 7 bases aligning to TRBD2. CDR3 length: 13 amino acids. From germline, CDR1 is SQVTM and CDR2 ANQGSEA. The ends lost 6 bases at V and 1 base at J; junction bases unmatched: 5. CDR3 residues: CSVLTGGQETQYF. As DNA, the CDR3 is TGCAGCGTACTAACGGGAGGCCAAGAGACCCAGTACTTC.

This clonotype has a count of ten or more. This chain connects TRBV4-1 to TRBJ2-1, with 12 bases identical to TRBD2. The CDR3 has 17 residues. The junction had 12 bases not matched to a gene; V was cut back by 0 bases and J by 12 bases. Germline CDR1 reads MGHRA; CDR2 reads YSYEKL. The CDR3 region is CASSQDPLAGGPSGQFF. The CDR3 DNA reads as TGCGCCAGCAGCCAAGATCCGCTAGCGGGAGGGCCGTCGGGGCAGTTCTTC.

The rearrangement joins TRBV7-8 to TRBJ2-7, with 9 bases fitting TRBD1. Per the germline V gene, CDR1 is SGHVS and CDR2 is FQNEAQ. CDR3 length equals 15 residues. The ends lost 5 bases at V and 3 bases at J; junction bases unmatched: 8. In DNA, the CDR3 is TGTGCCAGCAGCCTCTACAGGGGGCGGATCTACGAGCAGTACTTC. Amino acid sequence: CASSLYRGRIYEQYF.

The chain links TRBV6-5 to TRBJ2-2; D unclear. In germline, CDR1 is MNHEY, CDR2 SVGAGI. This CDR3 has 15 residues. Trimming took 0 bases from V and 10 from J, leaving 15 bases between them. The CDR3 sequence is CASSYSITIAEELFF. CDR3 nucleotides: TGTGCCAGCAGTTACTCTATAACTATTGCCGAGGAGCTGTTTTTT.

In regard to this clonotype: The CDR3 ends on some other residue instead of the conserved phenylalanine or tryptophan, so this is likely a read error. This chain links TRBV11-2 with TRBJ2-7, with a tentative D call TRBD2 (5 bases). The germline CDR1 and CDR2 sequences are SGHAT and FQNNGV. The V end was cut by 2 bases, the J end by 0 bases, with 8 bases between. The CDR3 has 14 amino acids. CDR3 region: CASSLLGSSYEQYL. Here the CDR3 DNA reads TGTGCCAGCAGCTTACTGGGGAGCTCCTACGAGCAGTACTTA.

The chain is built from TRBV30 and TRBJ2-7, with 14 nucleotides matching TRBD2. Trimming took 2 bases from V and 11 from J; bases not matched to a gene: 8. The CDR3 is 14 residues long. Germline values: CDR1 GTSNPN, CDR2 SVGIG (reference sequence). The CDR3 DNA follows: TGTGCCTGGAGTTATTCGGGACTAGCGGGAGTAAAGTACTTC. Its translation is CAWSYSGLAGVKYF.

V gene TRBV5-1 combines with J gene TRBJ1-6, with 8 bases that match TRBD1. Germline V gene sequence: CDR1 SGHRS, CDR2 YFSETQ. The J segment lost 8 bases and the V segment lost 0 bases, leaving 7 bases of the junction unmatched. The CDR3 loop spans 16 amino acids. CDR3 protein: CASSLARTGMDSPLHF. In DNA form, the CDR3 reads TGCGCCAGCAGCTTGGCCAGGACAGGGATGGATTCACCCCTCCACTTT.

In the case of this clonotype: Likely a read error: the CDR3 ends without its conserved phenylalanine or tryptophan. This rearrangement joins TRBV5-6 to TRBJ2-5; 7 bases map to TRBD1. This CDR3 has 16 residues. Per germline, CDR1 SGHDT and CDR2 YYEEEE. V shed 6 bases, J shed 1 base, and the junction held 12 bases outside the gene matches. This chain's CDR3 is CASTLAGKGAQETQYC. For the CDR3, the DNA is TGTGCCAGCACCCTGGCTGGGAAGGGGGCCCAAGAGACCCAGTACTGC.

This clonotype has more than one count but fewer than ten. One end of the junction is discordant with germline, which a read error may explain. The rearrangement uses TRBV4-2 and TRBJ2-1; TRBD1 aligns across 8 bases. The CDR3 loop spans 15 amino acids. The germline V gene has CDR1 LGHNA and CDR2 YNFKEQ. The CDR3 DNA is TGTACCAGCAGTCGAGGACAGGGAAGCGTCGATGAGCAGTTCTTC. Its protein is CTSSRGQGSVDEQFF.

About this clonotype: The germline gene is not matched at one end of the junction; a read error may be the cause. The V gene is TRBV7-9, the J gene TRBJ2-1; a weak D match, TRBD2 (5 bases). The CDR3 covers 14 residues. CDR1 is SEHNR, CDR2 FQNEAQ, per germline (reference sequence). Written as DNA, the CDR3 is TGTGGCAGCAGCTCGGGGAGCTCCTACAATGAGCAGTTCTTC. This codes for CGSSSGSSYNEQFF. The variable domain in full, completed from reference TRBV7-9 and TRBJ2-1, reads DTGVSQNPRHKITKRGQNVTFRCDPISEHNRLYWYRQTLGQGPEFLTYFQNEAQLEKSRLLSDRFSAERPKGSFSTLEIQRTEQGDSAMYLCGSSSGSSYNEQFFGPGTRLTVL.

This clonotype was seen many times. CDR3 in amino acids: CASSLGGQTGELFF. CDR3 sequence (DNA): TGTGCCAGCAGCTTGGGGGGACAGACCGGGGAGCTGTTTTTT. The V call is TRBV11-3, the J call TRBJ2-2, with D perhaps matching TRBD1 (7 bases). The CDR3 sequence is 14 residues long. Germline values: CDR1 SGHNT, CDR2 YENEEA. V lost 3 bases and J 5 bases, leaving 10 bases between the germline ends. Together with reference TRBV11-3 and TRBJ2-2, the CDR3 gives the full variable domain: EAGVVQSPRYKIIEKKQPVAFWCNPISGHNTLYWYLQNLGQGPELLIRYENEEAVDDSQLPKDRFSAERLKGVDSTLKIQPAELGDSAVYLCASSLGGQTGELFFGEGSRLTVL.

This chain links TRBV5-1 with TRBJ1-5; TRBD1 matches at 9 bases. CDR3 length: 15 residues. The V gene end was trimmed by 4 bases and the J gene end by 4 bases; junction bases not matched to a gene: 6. In germline, CDR1 is SGHRS, CDR2 YFSETQ. DNA for the CDR3: TGCGCCAGCAGCCCAGGACAGGGGTGGAATCAGCCCCAGCATTTT. This translates into CASSPGQGWNQPQHF.

This clonotype was counted many times. The rearrangement uses TRBV5-6 and TRBJ2-1; unclear D gene. Germline CDR1 and CDR2: SGHDT and YYEEEE. Trimming left V 2 bases short and J 4 bases short, with 1 base between. CDR3 length: 11 residues. The CDR3 here is CASSLYNEQFF. The CDR3, as DNA: TGTGCCAGCAGCTTATACAATGAGCAGTTCTTC.

As regards this clonotype: The junction and the germline gene differ at one end; a read error may be behind it. The V and J genes are TRBV12-3 or TRBV12-4 and TRBJ2-2; D might be TRBD2 (6 bases). CDR3 length equals 19 residues. CDR3 residues: CAGREYRRGKGFNTGELFF. The CDR3 DNA follows: TGTGCCGGCAGAGAGTATCGCCGCGGGAAGGGGTTCAACACCGGGGAGCTGTTTTTT.

DNA for the CDR3: TGTGCCAGCAGTTTAGGGGGGGACAGCTCCTACAATGAGCAGTTCTTC. This translates into CASSLGGDSSYNEQFF. J is TRBJ2-1 and V is TRBV12-3 or TRBV12-4; D is perhaps TRBD1 (7 bases). V was pared by 1 base and J by 0 bases, with 10 bases between. The CDR3 is made up of 16 amino acids.